This T cell receptor beta chain is drawn from a study of tumor and adjacent non-tumor tissue in lung cancer. A word on this clonotype: The CDR3 ends on some other residue instead of the conserved phenylalanine or tryptophan, so this is likely a read error.

A modified ARM-PCR protocol with three rounds of nested PCR amplified TCRbeta. TCRdb re-called the multiplex PCR reads through MiXCR, storing one row per CDR3 protein. This sample has over 110,000 distinct CDR3 sequences, with approximately 66% found just once. V gave up 4 bases and J gave up 2 bases, with 6 bases separating them. The CDR3 loop spans 14 amino acids. RNA was extracted from bulk tissue without any cell sorting. The receptor was derived from a man between 60 and 75 years old with small cell lung cancer. The sequenced sample was lung tumor tissue. The chain employs TRBV12-3 or TRBV12-4 and TRBJ2-6, with a possible D match to TRBD1 (6 bases). CDR3 residues: CASSSGAGANVLTS. The DNA of the CDR3 is TGTGCCAGCAGTTCAGGGGCTGGGGCCAACGTCCTGACTTCC.